This T cell receptor beta chain was identified during a study of blood T cell repertoires in COVID-19. For the study at large: The United States, Italy and Spain were the sources of the acute and convalescent COVID-19 samples.

The CDR3 contains 18 residues. The V gene end was trimmed by 4 bases and the J gene end by 0 bases; junction bases not matched to a gene: 11. CDR1 is KGHSH, CDR2 LQKENI, per germline. Original handling: Amplifying reference gene primers gave estimates of nucleated cell counts. The protocol was immunoSEQ multiplex PCR, while the TCRdb copy is restricted to in-frame clones and leaves out a portion. For V, J and clone size, that table is used; D and trimming come from the DNA. The data hold roughly 170,000 clones, with around nine tenths observed a single time. The sample was peripheral blood. The chain couples TRBV18 to TRBJ1-1; 10 bases map to TRBD1. The origin of this receptor is a woman aged 18-29 years who had recovered from COVID-19. CDR3 in DNA: TGTGCCAGCTCACTCTTTTCCGGACAGGGGGGTTTGAACACTGAAGCTTTCTTT. The encoded protein is CASSLFSGQGGLNTEAFF.